This TCR beta chain was sequenced in a study of shared clonotypes between healthy human individuals (dated by TCRdb to about 2020). As for the study more broadly: Three men and two women, aged 18 to 49 years, made up the cohort. For each donor, CD4 naive and CD4 memory were each given three plates, CD8 naive was given two plates, and CD8 memory was given one plate. Blood TCR repertoires of about five healthy adults were deeply sequenced to estimate repertoire size and the extent of clonotype sharing between individuals. Libraries were prepared and TCR repertoires were sequenced by different laboratories using diverse techniques, in order to increase sequencing depth and limit assay-specific biases. Between about 0.85 and 10 billion PBMCs per donor were obtained by leukapheresis. The research as a whole found: Sharing across several donors was observed for around 5% of naive CD4, about 3.2% of naive CD8, over 2% of memory CD4, and roughly 0.43% of memory CD8 clonotypes. Naive subsets generally had larger estimated clonotype richness than memory subsets. Pairwise subsampling indicated that sequencing depth was expected to affect the degree of clonotype sharing among donors. Even with the large sequencing depth, rarefaction of the sorted-subset datasets indicated that sequencing was incomplete. Sampling was restricted to blood, and TCR repertoires in tissue are likely to differ from TCR repertoires in blood. Higher generation probabilities were observed for clonotypes shared by all four sorted-subset donors than for non-shared clonotypes. Because the study included only a small number of donors, the genetic and exposure-history diversity represented was limited.

V is reduced by 0 bases and J by 2 bases, leaving a spacing of 8 bases between them. The germline V gene (reference sequence) gives CDR1 as LNHNV and CDR2 as YYDKDF. The CDR3 contains 15 residues, cysteine and phenylalanine counted. Only the CDR3 DNA is retained, 45 bases long and in frame from the first base. Using the deep immunoSEQ assay, multiplex PCR amplified TCR CDR3 regions from genomic DNA. Extracted genomic DNA from each cell subset was distributed evenly across all wells of several immunoSEQ 96-well plates, and each plate was treated as a replicate. Each replicate PCR for sorted subsets received about 200 ng genomic DNA, equal to 28,000 or so T cell genomes. Purified libraries were measured with a Qubit 3.0 fluorometer, size-checked on a Bioanalyzer 2100, and measured again with the KAPA Library Quantification kit. A separate single-read 150-cycle Illumina NextSeq 550 flow cell was used to sequence each immunoSEQ 96-well plate. In the authors' own workflow: The immunoSEQ output contained only junctional sequences without quality scores, so filtering could not match that applied to full-length reads. Sequences were annotated with PyIR, a Python wrapper for IgBLAST v1.9, and V/J genes and CDR3 were assigned using IMGT germline references. Reads were filtered out if the reads had weak V/J assignments (E-value above 1e-6), no CDR3, stop codons, out-of-frame junctions, or ambiguous translated residues. A V3J clonotype was defined by an identical inferred V gene, J gene, and CDR3 amino acid sequence. The percentage overlap between two repertoires was calculated by dividing the number of shared unique clonotypes by the size of the smaller repertoire. Three approaches were used to assess repertoire richness: RTK rarefaction, the Chao1 estimator, and Recon v2.1 estimates of unobserved clonotypes. For all TCRbeta clonotypes obtained by the gDNA method from a few donors, generation probabilities were computed with OLGA. TCRdb limited this immuneACCESS table to in-frame rearrangements with V and J called. A share of clones is missing; checked studies link under half to unresolved V genes, and the rest is unexplained. D and trimming were read from the DNA, whereas the V and J calls and clone size are those reported in that table. This sample is represented by fewer than 1.8 million clones; approximately 98.5% of them were singletons. In total, the top ten clones hold roughly 0.36% of the sample.

Concerning this clone itself: Its antigen remains unidentified. Base qualities are not provided; no much larger clone lies one nucleotide away.

The donors were healthy, HIV-negative adults who had no recently reported acute infections or vaccinations. Only Caucasian adults living in Nashville, Tennessee, USA were represented among the donors. CD4+ T cells were enriched by magnetic negative selection; naive cells were then positively selected on CD45RA, and the negative fraction formed the memory subset. Blood was collected by leukapheresis, and PBMCs were isolated by Ficoll-Histopaque density gradient centrifugation and then cryopreserved in liquid nitrogen vapor phase. Analytical flow cytometry was used to check the purity and quantity of every magnetically sorted T cell population. Genomic DNA was isolated from every sorted fraction and measured by UV absorbance on a Nanodrop 2000c.

In this chain, TRBV15 is recombined with TRBJ1-3, with the identity of the D gene unclear. The specimen sequenced was naive CD4+ T cells sorted from blood. Taken with the paper, the label for cell subset or site translates to: CD45RA+ positively selected. The receptor's source is a man aged 30 to 45 in good health. CDR3 region: CATSRDSLTGNTIYF. The DNA sequence is as follows: TGTGCCACCAGCAGAGATTCGCTGACTGGAAACACCATATATTTT.